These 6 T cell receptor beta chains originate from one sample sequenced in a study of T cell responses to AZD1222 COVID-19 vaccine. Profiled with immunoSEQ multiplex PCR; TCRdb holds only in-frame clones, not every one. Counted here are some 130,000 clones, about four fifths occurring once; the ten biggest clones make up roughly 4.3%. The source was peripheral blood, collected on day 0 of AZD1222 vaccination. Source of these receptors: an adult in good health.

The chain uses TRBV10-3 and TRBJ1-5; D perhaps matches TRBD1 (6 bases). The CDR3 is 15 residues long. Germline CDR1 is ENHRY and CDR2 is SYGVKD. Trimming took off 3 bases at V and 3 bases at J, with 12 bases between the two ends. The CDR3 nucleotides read TGTGCCATCAGTGAAGGCCAGGGGTTCAATCAGCCCCAGCATTTT. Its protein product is CAISEGQGFNQPQHF.

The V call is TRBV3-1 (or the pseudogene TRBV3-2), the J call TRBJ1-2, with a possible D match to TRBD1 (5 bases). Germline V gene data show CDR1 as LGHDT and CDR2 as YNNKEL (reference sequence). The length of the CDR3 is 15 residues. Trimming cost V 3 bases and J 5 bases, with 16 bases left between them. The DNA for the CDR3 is TGTGCCAGCAGCCACCGGGACCCCAGTGGATATGGCTACACCTTC. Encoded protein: CASSHRDPSGYGYTF.

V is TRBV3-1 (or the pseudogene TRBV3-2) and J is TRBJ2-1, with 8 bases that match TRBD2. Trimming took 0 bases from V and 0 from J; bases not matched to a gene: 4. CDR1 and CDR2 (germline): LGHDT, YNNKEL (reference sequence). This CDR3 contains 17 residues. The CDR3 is CASSQDPGTSSYNEQFF. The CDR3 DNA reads TGTGCCAGCAGCCAAGATCCCGGGACTAGCTCCTACAATGAGCAGTTCTTC.

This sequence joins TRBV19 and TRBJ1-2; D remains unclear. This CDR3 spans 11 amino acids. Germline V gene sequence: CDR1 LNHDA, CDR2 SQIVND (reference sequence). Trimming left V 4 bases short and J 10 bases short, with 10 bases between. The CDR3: CASSRTADYTF. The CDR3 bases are TGTGCCAGTAGTAGGACCGCTGACTACACCTTC.

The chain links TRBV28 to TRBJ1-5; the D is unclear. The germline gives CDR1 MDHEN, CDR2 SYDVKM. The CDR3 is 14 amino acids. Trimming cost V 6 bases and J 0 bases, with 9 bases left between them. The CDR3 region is CASSPKYSNQPQHF. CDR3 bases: TGTGCCAGCAGCCCTAAATATAGCAATCAGCCCCAGCATTTT. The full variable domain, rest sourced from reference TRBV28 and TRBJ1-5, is DVKVTQSSRYLVKRTGEKVFLECVQDMDHENMFWYRQDPGLGLRLIYFSYDVKMKEKGDIPEGYSVSREKKERFSLILESASTNQTSMYLCASSPKYSNQPQHFGDGTRLSIL.

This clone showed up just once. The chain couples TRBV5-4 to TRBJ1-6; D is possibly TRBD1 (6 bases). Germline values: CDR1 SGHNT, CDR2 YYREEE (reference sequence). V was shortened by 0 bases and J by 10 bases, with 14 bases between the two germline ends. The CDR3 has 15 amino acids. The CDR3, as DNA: TGTGCCAGCAGCTTGGGACAGGAACGGGTATCACCCCTCCACTTT. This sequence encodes CASSLGQERVSPLHF.